One sample yielded the 8 T cell receptor beta chains listed below, sequenced in a study of T cell changes during pregnancy in multiple sclerosis (dated by TCRdb to the late 2010s). Libraries were built with the immunoSEQ multiplex PCR assay. TCRdb took over this immuneACCESS table, retaining in-frame rearrangements with V and J assigned. Such tables are incomplete; in checked studies, under half of the missing clones stem from an unresolved V gene, and the remainder is unexplained. The sample contains 85,000 to 100,000 clones, approximately 92% of them found a single time. The ten largest clones take up approximately 2% of the sample. The input for sequencing was peripheral blood, taken after pregnancy. Source of these receptors: a female donor with multiple sclerosis, enrolled in a pregnancy study.

This chain uses TRBV5-5 with TRBJ2-7, with 7 bases matching TRBD1. Trimming at V came to 3 bases and at J to 3 bases, leaving 3 bases not matched to a gene. Germline V gene sequence: CDR1 SGHKS, CDR2 YYEKEE (reference sequence). The CDR3 consists of 13 residues. DNA of the CDR3: TGTGCCAGCAGCTGGGACAGAAGCTACGAGCAGTACTTC. Its protein product is CASSWDRSYEQYF.

The rearrangement uses TRBV5-1 and TRBJ2-1; TRBD2 matches at 10 bases. Looked up from germline, CDR1 is SGHRS and CDR2 is YFSETQ. The V segment lost 2 bases and the J segment 8 bases; nucleotides outside the gene matches: 13. The CDR3 length is 17 residues. As DNA, the CDR3 is TGCGCCAGCAGCTTACCAGAAAGCGGGAGGGCTCTAGATGAGCAGTTCTTC. Encoded protein: CASSLPESGRALDEQFF.

V and J are TRBV6-5 and TRBJ1-2; tentative D call: TRBD1 (5 bases). Per the germline V gene, CDR1 is MNHEY and CDR2 is SVGAGI. This CDR3 has 14 residues. The V end was cut by 5 bases, the J end by 3 bases, with 13 bases between. The CDR3 loop is CASSRIGGDYGYTF. CDR3 bases: TGTGCCAGCAGTAGGATCGGAGGGGACTATGGCTACACCTTC.

V is TRBV23-1 and J is TRBJ1-6; no clear D gene. TRBV23-1 is given ORF status, its function remaining uncertain. This CDR3 is built from 14 residues. V lost 6 bases and J 7 bases, leaving 13 bases between the germline ends. In DNA form, the CDR3 reads TGCGCCAGCAGCCCTCAACGGAGAAATTCACCCCTCCACTTT. Translation gives CASSPQRRNSPLHF.

This clone was seen only once. J is TRBJ2-3 and V is TRBV14; D possibly corresponds to TRBD1 (5 bases). V dropped 1 base and J dropped 6 bases, with 11 bases sitting between them. Germline V lookup: CDR1 SGHDN, CDR2 FVKESK. This CDR3 spans 14 amino acids. The CDR3 loop is CASSQVLGADTQYF. The DNA for the CDR3 is TGTGCCAGCAGCCAAGTTTTAGGGGCGGATACGCAGTATTTT.

The chain has TRBV27 and TRBJ2-7; D is uncertain. Between the trimmed V and J ends, which lost 5 bases and 1 base, there was a span of 9 bases. Germline V gene lookup returns CDR1 MNHEY and CDR2 SMNVEV (reference sequence). The CDR3 covers 13 residues. The CDR3 spells CASSPLGSYEQYF. Written as DNA, the CDR3 is TGTGCCAGCAGTCCACTCGGTTCCTACGAGCAGTACTTC.

The J gene is TRBJ1-1, the V gene TRBV7-9; 8 bases fit TRBD1. The germline gives CDR1 SEHNR, CDR2 FQNEAQ (reference sequence). The CDR3 has 14 amino acids. The junction had 2 bases not matched to a gene; V was cut back by 2 bases and J by 3 bases. CDR3 bases: TGTGCCAGCAGCTTACAGGGGGCAGACACTGAAGCTTTCTTT. Its protein product is CASSLQGADTEAFF.

Concerning this clone itself: Its ends do not fully match the called genes, so a read error is possible. J is TRBJ2-3 and V is TRBV14, with D possibly matching TRBD2 (5 bases). In germline, CDR1 is SGHDN, CDR2 FVKESK. The CDR3 contains 15 residues. The CDR3 sequence: CASGQSLDSTDTQYF. The CDR3 DNA reads as TGTGCCAGCGGCCAGTCACTAGATAGCACAGATACGCAGTATTTT.